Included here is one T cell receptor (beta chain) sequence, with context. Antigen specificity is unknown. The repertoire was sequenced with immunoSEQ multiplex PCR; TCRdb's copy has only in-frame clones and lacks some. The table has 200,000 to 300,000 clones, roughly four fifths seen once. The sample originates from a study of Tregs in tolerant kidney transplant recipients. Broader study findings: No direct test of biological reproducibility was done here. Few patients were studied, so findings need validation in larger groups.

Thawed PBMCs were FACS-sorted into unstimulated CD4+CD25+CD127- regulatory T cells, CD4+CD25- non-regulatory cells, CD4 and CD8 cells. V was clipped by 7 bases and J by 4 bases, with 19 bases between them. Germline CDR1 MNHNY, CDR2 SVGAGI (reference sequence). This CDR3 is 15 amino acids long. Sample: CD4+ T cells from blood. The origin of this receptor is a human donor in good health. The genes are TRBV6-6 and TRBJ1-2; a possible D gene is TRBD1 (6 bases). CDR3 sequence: CASTPTGKGSYGYTF. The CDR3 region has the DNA TGTGCCAGCACCCCAACAGGGAAGGGGAGCTATGGCTACACCTTC.